The 6 T cell receptor beta chains presented below share a single source sample, sequenced in a study of monozygotic twins with cystic fibrosis. The repertoire was sequenced with immunoSEQ multiplex PCR; TCRdb's copy has only in-frame clones and lacks some. The sample holds over 25,000 clones; 92% are singletons and the top ten take about 0.89%. What was sequenced was blood. All receptors derive from a girl aged 2 to 9 with cystic fibrosis.

The chain carries TRBV5-4 and TRBJ2-4, with 10 bases identical to TRBD2. Germline CDR1 and CDR2: SGHNT and YYREEE (reference sequence). After removal of 5 bases from V and 6 bases from J, the junction contained 8 bases not matched to a gene. This CDR3 is built from 15 residues. CDR3 residues: CASSPGLAAPNIQYF. DNA for the CDR3: TGTGCCAGCAGTCCCGGACTAGCGGCCCCAAACATTCAGTACTTC.

The V and J genes are TRBV5-5 and TRBJ1-5; no clear D. From germline, CDR1 is SGHKS and CDR2 YYEKEE (reference sequence). V lost 0 bases and J 8 bases, leaving 12 bases between the germline ends. The CDR3 runs 14 residues. The CDR3 sequence: CASSLGAGKEPQHF. In nucleotides, the CDR3 is TGTGCCAGCAGCTTGGGGGCGGGGAAAGAGCCCCAGCATTTT.

The chain recombines TRBV7-9 with TRBJ2-2; 7 bases agree with TRBD1. In germline, CDR1 is SEHNR, CDR2 FQNEAQ (reference sequence). J was trimmed by 7 bases and V by 3 bases; bases with no gene match: 8. The CDR3 length is 15 residues. The CDR3 protein is CASSFPRGIGGELFF. Here the CDR3 DNA reads TGTGCCAGCAGCTTTCCCAGGGGGATTGGCGGGGAGCTGTTTTTT.

V is TRBV30 and J is TRBJ2-1, with D possibly TRBD2 on 6 matching bases. This CDR3 comprises 17 residues. Trimming shortened V by 0 bases and J by 0 bases, and 15 bases separated the two germline ends. CDR1 and CDR2 from the germline V gene are GTSNPN and SVGIG (reference sequence). As DNA, the CDR3 is TGTGCCTGGAGTGTAATGGGTAGCGGATCCTCCTACAATGAGCAGTTCTTC. Translated: CAWSVMGSGSSYNEQFF.

The J gene is TRBJ2-7, the V gene TRBV4-1; 9 bases match TRBD1. The CDR3 covers 14 residues. Trimming took 4 bases from V and 7 from J; bases not matched to a gene: 8. Germline lookup yields CDR1 MGHRA and CDR2 YSYEKL. DNA for the CDR3: TGCGCCAGCAGCCCCCAGACAGGGGGACTGGAGCAGTACTTC. Translation gives CASSPQTGGLEQYF.

V and J are TRBV4-1 and TRBJ1-2; no clear D. CDR1 MGHRA and CDR2 YSYEKL come from the germline V gene. The CDR3 runs to 14 residues. V shed 3 bases and J shed 7 bases, with 15 bases lying between them. The CDR3 DNA reads as TGCGCCAGCAGCCAGGATGAGCTAAGGAGTGGCTACACCTTC. It codes for CASSQDELRSGYTF.